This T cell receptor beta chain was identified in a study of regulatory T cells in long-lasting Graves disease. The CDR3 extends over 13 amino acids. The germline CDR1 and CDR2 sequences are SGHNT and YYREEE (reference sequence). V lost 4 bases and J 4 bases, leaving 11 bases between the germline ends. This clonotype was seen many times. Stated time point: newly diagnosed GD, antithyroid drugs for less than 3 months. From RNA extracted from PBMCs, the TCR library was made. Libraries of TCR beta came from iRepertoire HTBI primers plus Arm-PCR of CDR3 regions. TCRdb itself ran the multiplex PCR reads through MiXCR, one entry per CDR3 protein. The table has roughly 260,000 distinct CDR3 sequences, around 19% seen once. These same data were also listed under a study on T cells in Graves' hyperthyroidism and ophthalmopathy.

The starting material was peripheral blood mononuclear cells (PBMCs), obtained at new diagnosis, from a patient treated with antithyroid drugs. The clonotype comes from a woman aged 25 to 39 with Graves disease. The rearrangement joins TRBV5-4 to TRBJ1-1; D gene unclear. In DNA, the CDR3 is TGTGCCAGCAGCCCTAAGGACGGCACTGAAGCTTTCTTT. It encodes CASSPKDGTEAFF.